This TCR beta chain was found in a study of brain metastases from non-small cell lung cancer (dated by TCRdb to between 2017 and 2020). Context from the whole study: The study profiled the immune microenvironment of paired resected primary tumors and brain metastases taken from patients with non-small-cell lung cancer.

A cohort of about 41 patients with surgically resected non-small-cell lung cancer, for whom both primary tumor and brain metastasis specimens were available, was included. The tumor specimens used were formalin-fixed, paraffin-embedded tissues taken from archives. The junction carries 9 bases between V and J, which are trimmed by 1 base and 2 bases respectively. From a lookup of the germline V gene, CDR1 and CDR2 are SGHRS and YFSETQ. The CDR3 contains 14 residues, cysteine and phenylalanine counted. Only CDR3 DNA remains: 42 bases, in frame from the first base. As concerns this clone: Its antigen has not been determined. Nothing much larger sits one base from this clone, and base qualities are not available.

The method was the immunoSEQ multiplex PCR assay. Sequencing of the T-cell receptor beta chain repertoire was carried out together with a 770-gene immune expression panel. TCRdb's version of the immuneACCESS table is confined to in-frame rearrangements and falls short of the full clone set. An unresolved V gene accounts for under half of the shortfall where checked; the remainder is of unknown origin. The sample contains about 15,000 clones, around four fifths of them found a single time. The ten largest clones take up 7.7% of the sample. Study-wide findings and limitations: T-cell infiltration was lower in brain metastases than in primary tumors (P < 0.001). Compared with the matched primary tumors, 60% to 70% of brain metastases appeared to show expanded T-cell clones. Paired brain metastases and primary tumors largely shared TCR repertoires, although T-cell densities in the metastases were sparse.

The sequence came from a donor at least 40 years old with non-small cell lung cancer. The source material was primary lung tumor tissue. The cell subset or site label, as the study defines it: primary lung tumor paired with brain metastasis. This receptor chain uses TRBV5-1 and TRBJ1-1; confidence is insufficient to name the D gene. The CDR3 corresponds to CASSLRWFNTEAFF. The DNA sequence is TGCGCCAGCAGCTTGCGTTGGTTTAACACTGAAGCTTTCTTT.